This T cell receptor beta chain is from a study of metastatic and nonmetastatic thyroid tumors. The overall study: Malignant thyroid and benign thyroid patients provided blood and tumor or nodule tissue whose repertoires were compared.

This clone was seen many times. TCRdb re-clonotyped the PCR reads through MiXCR. The sample lists 25,000 to 35,000 clones, under 14% occurring once. Trimming pared 6 bases from V and 4 bases from J, leaving 13 bases between. The CDR3 runs 14 residues. All patients were untreated before thyroid surgery. The chain uses TRBV12-3 or TRBV12-4 and TRBJ1-5; a weak D match, TRBD1 (5 bases). The clonotype originates from a female donor with papillary thyroid cancer or a benign thyroid nodule (not recorded which). Some clones in this sample may be carry-over from other donors' samples. The sample consisted of blood. The chain's CDR3 is CASSQRAGNQPQHF. For the CDR3, the DNA is TGTGCCAGCAGCCAAAGGGCAGGGAATCAGCCCCAGCATTTT.